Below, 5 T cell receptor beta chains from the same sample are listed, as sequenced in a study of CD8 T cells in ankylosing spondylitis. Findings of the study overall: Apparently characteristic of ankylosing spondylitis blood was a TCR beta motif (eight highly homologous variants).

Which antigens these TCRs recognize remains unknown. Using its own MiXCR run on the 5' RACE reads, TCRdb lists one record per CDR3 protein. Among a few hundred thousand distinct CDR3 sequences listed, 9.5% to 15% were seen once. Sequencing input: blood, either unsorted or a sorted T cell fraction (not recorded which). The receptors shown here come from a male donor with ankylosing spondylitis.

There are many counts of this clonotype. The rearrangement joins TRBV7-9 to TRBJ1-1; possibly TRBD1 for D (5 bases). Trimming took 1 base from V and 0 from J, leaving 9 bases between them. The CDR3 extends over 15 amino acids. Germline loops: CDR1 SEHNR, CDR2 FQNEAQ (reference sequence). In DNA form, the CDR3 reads TGTGCCAGCAGCTTAGGGGACTACGTGAACACTGAAGCTTTCTTT. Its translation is CASSLGDYVNTEAFF.

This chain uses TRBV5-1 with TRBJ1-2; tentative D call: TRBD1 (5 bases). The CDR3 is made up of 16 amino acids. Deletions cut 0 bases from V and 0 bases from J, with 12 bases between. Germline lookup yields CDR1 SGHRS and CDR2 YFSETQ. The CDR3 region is CASSLATDTPNYGYTF. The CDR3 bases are TGCGCCAGCAGCTTGGCCACGGACACCCCTAACTATGGCTACACCTTC.

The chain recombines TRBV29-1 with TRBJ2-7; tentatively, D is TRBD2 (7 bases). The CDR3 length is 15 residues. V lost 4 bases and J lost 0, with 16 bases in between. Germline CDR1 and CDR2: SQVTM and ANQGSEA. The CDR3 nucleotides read TGCAGCGTTGGGGCTAGGGGGGGCAGCTCCTACGAGCAGTACTTC. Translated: CSVGARGGSSYEQYF.

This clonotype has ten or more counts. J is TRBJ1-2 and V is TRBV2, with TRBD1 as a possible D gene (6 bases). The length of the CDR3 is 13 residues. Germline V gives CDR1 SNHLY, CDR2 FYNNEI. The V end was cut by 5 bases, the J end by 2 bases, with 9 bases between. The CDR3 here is CASSFDRNYGYTF. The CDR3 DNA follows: TGTGCCAGCAGTTTCGACAGGAACTATGGCTACACCTTC.

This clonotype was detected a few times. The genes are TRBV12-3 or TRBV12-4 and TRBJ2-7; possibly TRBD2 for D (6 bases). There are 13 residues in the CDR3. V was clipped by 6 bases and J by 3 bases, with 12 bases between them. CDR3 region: CASRVRGDYEQYV. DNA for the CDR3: TGTGCCAGCAGGGTGCGGGGTGACTACGAGCAGTACGTC.